A single TCR beta chain is shown here with its context. Its antigen is currently unknown. After removal of 3 bases from V and 6 bases from J, the junction contained 7 bases not matched to a gene. The CDR3 runs to 14 residues. Germline values: CDR1 SGHTA, CDR2 FQGNSA. Unique molecular identifiers tagged the TCR beta cDNA libraries. TCRdb used MiXCR to reprocess the PCR reads, holding one entry per CDR3 protein. The table lists about 180,000 distinct CDR3 sequences, approximately 28% of them singletons. The record originates from a study of post-analysis software for immune sequencing data. General observations from the study: Comparison of patients with controls showed about 5 TRBV segments more frequent in patients, TRBV5-6, TRBV5-1 and TRBV20-1 among them.

This chain uses TRBV7-2 with TRBJ1-1; 7 nucleotides match TRBD1. The source of this sequence is a girl aged 10 to 17 with multiple sclerosis. Specimen: blood. As DNA, the CDR3 is TGTGCCAGCAGCTTCGCTACAGGGGCGGCTGAAGCTTTCTTT. As protein: CASSFATGAAEAFF.